The 6 T cell receptor beta chains presented below share a single source sample, sequenced in a study of cytomegalovirus exposure and HLA in healthy donors. PCR was performed using 60 Vbeta and 13 Jbeta primers. TCRdb keeps only in-frame clones here, not all; method: immunoSEQ multiplex PCR. This table has 80,000 or so clones, roughly 76% appearing once. Sequencing was carried out using PBMCs. All receptors come from a woman between 40 and 55 years old in good health and CMV-seronegative.

The rearrangement uses TRBV11-2 and TRBJ1-5; 8 nucleotides agree with TRBD1. Germline CDR1 SGHAT, CDR2 FQNNGV. The CDR3 contains 14 residues. The trim removed 5 bases at V and 4 bases at J, leaving 4 bases unmatched. CDR3 sequence: CASSTDRVNQPQHF. The CDR3 nucleotides read TGTGCCAGCAGCACGGACAGGGTTAATCAGCCCCAGCATTTT.

The chain employs TRBV7-8 and TRBJ2-5; maybe TRBD2 (6 bases). There are 14 residues in the CDR3. The V gene's germline CDR1 is SGHVS and CDR2 FQNEAQ. V dropped 7 bases and J dropped 5 bases, with 17 bases sitting between them. The CDR3 here is CASKHPGAGETQYF. CDR3 DNA: TGTGCCAGCAAACACCCCGGGGCGGGGGAGACCCAGTACTTC.

Regarding this clone: The junction departs from germline at one end; a sequencing error may be responsible. The chain has TRBV7-7 and TRBJ2-3, with 7 bases lining up with TRBD2. The CDR3 extends over 15 amino acids. Germline-derived CDR1 and CDR2 are SSHAT and FNYEAQ (reference sequence). The CDR3 nucleotides read TGTGCTAGCAGCTTCGTCGCGGGGGGCACAGATACGCAGTATTTT. Translation gives CASSFVAGGTDTQYF.

CDR3 nucleotide sequence: TGTGCCAGCTCACCCCGGGACAGCTACACTGAAGCTTTCTTT. It codes for CASSPRDSYTEAFF. This sequence joins TRBV18 and TRBJ1-1; TRBD1 aligns across 7 bases. The CDR3 sequence is 14 residues long. The germline CDR1 and CDR2 sequences are KGHSH and LQKENI. V lost 3 bases, J lost 3 bases, and 4 bases stayed unmatched.

The chain has TRBV7-3 and TRBJ2-7, with D possibly matching TRBD1 (5 bases). V was shortened by 0 bases and J by 6 bases, with 9 bases between the two germline ends. CDR3 length equals 13 residues. The germline V gene encodes CDR1 SGHTA and CDR2 FQGTGA. The CDR3 spells CASSLTDRGEQYF. The CDR3, as DNA: TGTGCCAGCAGCTTAACGGATAGGGGCGAGCAGTACTTC.

The gene calls are TRBV28 and TRBJ1-5, with D possibly TRBD1 on 5 matching bases. This CDR3 region has 14 residues. The V end lost 3 bases, the J end lost 2 bases, and 8 bases lay between the germline ends. In germline, CDR1 is MDHEN, CDR2 SYDVKM. CDR3 DNA sequence: TGTGCCAGCAGTTTCCTCAGGGGCAATCAGCCCCAGCATTTT. Translation: CASSFLRGNQPQHF.